The source of this T cell receptor beta chain is a study of blood T cell repertoires in COVID-19. Authors' processing steps: Estimation of nucleated cell counts relied on the amplification of reference gene primers. Repertoires were generated with immunoSEQ multiplex PCR, while TCRdb's copy carries only in-frame clones and drops some. That table gives V, J and clone size, and the DNA gave D and trimming. The sample consists of under 250,000 clones, 82% of them appearing once. Germline assignment: CDR1 SNHLY and CDR2 FYNNEI. CDR3 length equals 12 residues. V lost 7 bases, J lost 15 bases, and 18 bases lay in between.

The source material was peripheral blood. V usage is TRBV2 and J usage is TRBJ1-4, with a possible D match to TRBD1 (6 bases). The sequence was collected from an elderly woman with acute or convalescent COVID-19. The CDR3 region has the DNA TGTGCCAGCACAGAACAGAAGACAGGTTTGTTTTTT. Its translation: CASTEQKTGLFF.